This T cell receptor (beta chain) was recorded in a study of regulatory T cells in long-lasting Graves disease. Time point: newly diagnosed GD, antithyroid drugs for less than 3 months. The TCR library was made from RNA that had been extracted from PBMCs in TRIzol. Building the TCR beta libraries relied on iRepertoire HTBI primers, and CDR3 regions underwent Arm-PCR. TCRdb independently ran MiXCR on the multiplex PCR reads; one entry per CDR3 protein. In the table there are hundreds of thousands of distinct CDR3 sequences, roughly 15% of which are singletons. This clonotype appeared many times. The CDR3 contains 12 residues. The germline V and J ends were trimmed by 5 bases and 11 bases, with 15 bases remaining between them. These data also formed part of another study, on T cells in Graves' hyperthyroidism and ophthalmopathy.

This clonotype originated in a woman in her 30s with Graves disease. Here the sequenced sample was peripheral blood mononuclear cells (PBMCs), taken at new diagnosis, from a patient treated with antithyroid drugs. The J gene is TRBJ1-1, the V gene TRBV12-3 or TRBV12-4; D remains ambiguous. This CDR3 is CASSPPGMRAFF. The CDR3 DNA sequence: TGTGCCAGCAGTCCTCCGGGTATGCGGGCTTTCTTT.